This is a list of T cell receptor beta chains from one sample in a study of T cell changes during pregnancy in multiple sclerosis. Produced via immunoSEQ multiplex PCR; TCRdb's table is partial and in-frame only. This table has about 46,000 clones, more than 85% appearing once. This material consisted of CD8+ T cells from peripheral blood mononuclear cells, taken after pregnancy. The receptors derive from a female donor with multiple sclerosis, enrolled in a pregnancy study. CDR3s include the opening cysteine and the closing phenylalanine or tryptophan. D genes are given only for firm matches. Clone size is shown for a subset of rows, as once, few, many or a class of expanded clone.

d_gene	v_gene	j_gene	abundance	CDR3aa	CDR3nt
TRBD1	TRBV5-1	TRBJ2-4	NA	CASSLGQGGIQYF	TGCGCCAGCAGCTTGGGACAGGGGGGTATTCAGTACTTC
NA	TRBV5-1	TRBJ2-1	NA	CASSYGGNEQFF	TGCGCCAGCAGCTATGGGGGGAATGAGCAGTTCTTC
NA	TRBV18	TRBJ2-7	NA	CASSPPQGSSYEQYF	TGTGCCAGCTCACCACCCCAGGGAAGCTCCTACGAGCAGTACTTC
NA	TRBV27	TRBJ2-7	NA	CASSPGRQGYEQYF	TGTGCCAGCAGTCCTGGCCGGCAGGGCTACGAGCAGTACTTC
NA	TRBV10-1	TRBJ2-7	NA	CASSEQGGTYEQYF	TGCGCCAGCAGTGAGCAGGGGGGAACCTACGAGCAGTACTTC
TRBD1	TRBV9	TRBJ2-7	NA	CASSALGTGQNEQYF	TGTGCCAGCAGCGCCCTTGGGACAGGGCAAAACGAGCAGTACTTC
TRBD2	TRBV7-8	TRBJ2-3	NA	CASSLAWPGGPTDTQYF	TGTGCCAGCAGCTTAGCATGGCCGGGGGGGCCCACAGATACGCAGTATTTT
TRBD2	TRBV30	TRBJ2-3	NA	CAWTRGGSSTDTQYF	TGTGCCTGGACCCGGGGGGGGTCTAGCACAGATACGCAGTATTTT
NA	TRBV9	TRBJ1-3	NA	CASSVGRGTASGNTIYF	TGTGCCAGCAGCGTAGGTAGGGGGACGGCCTCTGGAAACACCATATATTTT
NA	TRBV7-9	TRBJ1-1	once	CASSLVGYGGTTEAFF	TGTGCCAGCAGCTTAGTGGGTTATGGGGGGACCACTGAAGCTTTCTTT
TRBD2	TRBV9	TRBJ2-1	NA	CASSVALAALAGLYNEQFF	TGTGCCAGCAGCGTAGCTCTGGCGGCCCTAGCGGGACTATACAATGAGCAGTTCTTC
NA	TRBV27	TRBJ1-2	NA	CASSLWRDNYGYTF	TGTGCCAGCAGTTTGTGGAGGGATAACTATGGCTACACCTTC
TRBD2	TRBV29-1	TRBJ2-1	once	CSVGALAGGPHEQFF	TGCAGCGTTGGGGCACTAGCGGGAGGGCCCCATGAGCAGTTCTTC
TRBD1	TRBV7-6	TRBJ2-3	NA	CASSLLTGRAQYF	TGTGCCAGCAGCTTACTGACAGGGAGAGCGCAGTATTTT
TRBD1	TRBV7-9	TRBJ2-1	NA	CASSLGTGPHEQFF	TGTGCCAGCAGCTTAGGGACAGGGCCCCATGAGCAGTTCTTC
TRBD1	TRBV7-2	TRBJ1-2	NA	CASSLEVQGADYGYTF	TGTGCCAGCAGCTTAGAAGTACAGGGGGCGGACTATGGCTACACCTTC
NA	TRBV10-2	TRBJ2-3	NA	CASSESWGTADTQYF	TGCGCCAGCAGTGAGTCATGGGGGACTGCAGATACGCAGTATTTT
TRBD1	TRBV9	TRBJ1-2	NA	CASSATSGGLNYGYTF	TGTGCCAGCAGCGCCACCTCAGGGGGCTTAAACTATGGCTACACCTTC
TRBD2	TRBV4-2	TRBJ2-1	NA	CASSPRTSGNYNEQFF	TGTGCCAGCAGCCCCCGGACTAGCGGGAACTACAATGAGCAGTTCTTC